The rows below give T cell receptor beta chains drawn from one sample of a study of T cell repertoires in cytomegalovirus infection. Their antigens remain unidentified. TCRdb re-called the reads through MiXCR, storing one row per CDR3 protein. The sample holds approximately 390,000 distinct CDR3 sequences, roughly 34% seen once. Sample: cultured PBMCs, taken from culture after CMV antigen stimulation. All receptors come from a human donor in good health (CMV status not recorded). Some clones in this sample may be carry-over from other donors' samples. Both conserved end residues are part of each CDR3. A D gene is named only where the DNA matches it firmly. For some rows the clone size is stated as once, few or many, or as a class when expanded; others skip it.

j_gene,abundance,len,d_gene,v_gene,CDR3aa,CDR3nt
TRBJ1-2,-,13,-,TRBV20-1,CSATTQGNYGYTF,TGCAGTGCTACTACACAGGGCAACTATGGCTACACCTTC
TRBJ2-5,-,16,-,TRBV7-2,CASSLTTGRGQETQYF,TGTGCCAGCAGCTTAACGACGGGAAGGGGTCAAGAGACCCAGTACTTC
TRBJ2-2,many,14,TRBD2,TRBV9,CASSERGATGELFF,TGTGCCAGCAGCGAGCGGGGAGCCACCGGGGAGCTGTTTTTT
TRBJ1-3,few,16,-,TRBV7-9,CASSLVASRSGNTIYF,TGTGCCAGCAGCTTAGTGGCCAGCCGTTCTGGAAACACCATATATTTT
TRBJ1-1,few,12,-,TRBV2,CASSIQGTEAFF,TGTGCCAGCAGTATACAGGGCACTGAAGCTTTCTTT
TRBJ2-5,-,16,TRBD2,TRBV6-2/TRBV6-3,CASSRPTSGGQETQYF,TGTGCCAGCAGCAGGCCAACTAGCGGGGGCCAAGAGACCCAGTACTTC
TRBJ1-1,-,15,-,TRBV19,CASRPSSRGNTEAFF,TGTGCCAGTAGACCGAGTTCTAGGGGGAACACTGAAGCTTTCTTT
TRBJ2-3,-,19,TRBD2,TRBV27,CASSSGVGLAGGSTDTQYF,TGTGCCAGCAGTTCCGGCGTGGGACTAGCGGGAGGTAGCACAGATACGCAGTATTTT
TRBJ1-2,few,14,-,TRBV29-1,CSVENTRKSDGYTF,TGCAGCGTTGAAAATACGCGGAAATCCGATGGCTACACCTTC
TRBJ1-2,few,13,-,TRBV7-2,CASTPFGFYGYTF,TGTGCCAGCACCCCTTTTGGGTTCTATGGCTACACCTTC
TRBJ2-7,-,11,-,TRBV25-1,CASMGAYEQYF,TGTGCCAGCATGGGGGCGTACGAGCAGTACTTC
TRBJ2-2,-,15,TRBD2,TRBV28,CASWGLAGITGELFF,TGTGCCAGCTGGGGACTAGCGGGAATCACCGGGGAGCTGTTTTTT
TRBJ1-2,few,15,TRBD1,TRBV7-3,CASSLDSTGGYGYTF,TGTGCCAGCAGCTTAGACTCGACAGGGGGCTATGGCTACACCTTC
TRBJ1-2,-,15,-,TRBV7-9,CASSLVRSEGRGYTF,TGTGCCAGCAGCTTAGTTCGGTCAGAAGGTCGGGGCTACACCTTC
TRBJ2-1,few,12,-,TRBV7-2,CASSPDLGEQFF,TGTGCCAGCAGCCCAGACTTGGGTGAGCAGTTCTTC